This T cell receptor (beta chain) was sequenced for a study of CD8+ T cells in alopecia areata. Note on this clone: Its antigen is still unknown.

General observations from the study: Normal scalp showed lower clonality than lesional scalp, especially alopecia totalis/universalis. TCR sharing across patients was less clear than in mice, possibly HLA-related.

Germline V lookup: CDR1 GTSNPN, CDR2 SVGIG (reference sequence). Trimming stripped 0 bases from V and 0 bases from J, with 6 bases between. The CDR3 has 13 residues. RNA, once extracted, was reverse transcribed into cDNA for use as the sequencing template. Method: immunoSEQ multiplex PCR; TCRdb's copy keeps in-frame clones and lacks some. The data show 140,000 to 150,000 clones, less than 65% seen once. The V gene is TRBV30, the J gene TRBJ2-7, with D tentatively TRBD1 (5 bases). Sequencing used CD8+ T cells sorted from blood. The sequence derives from a human donor in good health. CDR3 sequence reads: CAWSVGDSYEQYF. For the CDR3, the DNA is TGTGCCTGGAGTGTAGGGGACTCCTACGAGCAGTACTTC.